Reported below is one T cell receptor (beta chain). Its antigen is not known. This entry comes from a study of glioma-infiltrating T cells after dendritic cell vaccination. Study overall: Patients received autologous tumor lysate-pulsed dendritic cell vaccination between about 2002 and 2013. The vaccine used monocyte-derived dendritic cells pulsed overnight with autologous tumor lysate.

Overall study findings and caveats: Estimated pretreatment TIL content predicted outcome after dendritic cell vaccination.

All glioblastoma patients lacked an isocitrate dehydrogenase mutation. Clones were read by immunoSEQ multiplex PCR, and TCRdb kept only the in-frame ones, dropping some. The sample carries 50,000 to 80,000 clones, approximately 85% recorded once. V lost 8 bases and J 4 bases, leaving 17 bases between the germline ends. CDR3 length: 15 residues. Germline-derived CDR1 and CDR2 are MGHRA and YSYEKL. V usage is TRBV4-1 and J usage is TRBJ1-4; the D gene is possibly TRBD1 (6 bases). The source material was blood, sampled before dendritic cell vaccination. The clonotype comes from a human donor with glioblastoma. DNA of the CDR3: TGCGCCAGCCGAGCTCAGGGACAAGTTAATGAAAAACTGTTTTTT. It yields the protein CASRAQGQVNEKLFF.